The 32 T cell receptor beta chains listed next were all sequenced from one sample in a study of T cell responses to AZD1222 COVID-19 vaccine (dated by TCRdb to the early 2020s). The time point label of this sample denotes: about 28 days (+/-7) after the second vaccine dose. To prepare the library, the immunoSEQ multiplex PCR assay was applied. The source is immuneACCESS, and TCRdb retained only in-frame sequences with V and J called. Part of the clones is not carried over; for the studies checked, unresolved V genes explain less than half of this, and the remainder is unexplained. Across this sample there are tens of thousands of clones, with around 93% seen only once. About 8.8% of the sample is held by the ten biggest clonotypes. Sequencing was performed on peripheral blood, taken 28 days after the second AZD1222 dose. Every receptor here comes from an adult who received the AZD1222 COVID-19 vaccine.

The rearrangement uses TRBV11-3 and TRBJ2-7, with a weak D call TRBD2 (5 bases). Germline V CDR1 and CDR2: SGHNT, YENEEA. The CDR3 contains 17 residues. The ends were cut back, 4 bases at V and 0 bases at J, with 19 bases in the middle. The CDR3 loop reads CASSSKSSSRISYEQYF. For the CDR3, the DNA is TGTGCCAGCAGCTCAAAATCGTCTAGCCGTATCTCCTACGAGCAGTACTTC.

This rearrangement joins TRBV18 to TRBJ2-3, with D possibly TRBD2 on 6 matching bases. CDR1 KGHSH and CDR2 LQKENI come from the germline V gene. Trimming shortened V by 5 bases and J by 3 bases, and 15 bases separated the two germline ends. The CDR3 covers 15 residues. The CDR3 DNA follows: TGTGCCAGCTCAGCGGGGTTATTGGGGACAGATACGCAGTATTTT. As protein: CASSAGLLGTDTQYF. Drawing the rest from reference TRBV18 and TRBJ2-3, the complete variable domain is NAGVMQNPRHLVRRRGQEARLRCSPMKGHSHVYWYRQLPEEGLKFMVYLQKENIIDESGMPKERFSAEFPKEGPSILRIQQVVRGDSAAYFCASSAGLLGTDTQYFGPGTRLTVL.

This rearrangement joins TRBV28 to TRBJ1-2, with 8 bases fitting TRBD1. Germline CDR1 and CDR2: MDHEN and SYDVKM. This CDR3 has 18 amino acids. Losses at the gene ends were 6 bases for V and 5 bases for J; bases not matched to a gene: 20. The CDR3 nucleotides read TGTGCCAGCAGCCATCTCAGGACAGGGCGTAACCCGAGGTATGGCTACACCTTC. It codes for CASSHLRTGRNPRYGYTF.

The chain is built from TRBV4-1 and TRBJ2-1; 7 nucleotides align to TRBD2. V was pared by 1 base and J by 4 bases, with 7 bases of the junction left unmatched. Germline V CDR1 and CDR2: MGHRA, YSYEKL. The CDR3 contains 16 residues. CDR3 sequence: CASSQVRLAVYNEQFF. CDR3 bases: TGCGCCAGCAGCCAAGTTCGCCTAGCGGTGTACAATGAGCAGTTCTTC.

This chain uses TRBV28 with TRBJ2-7; 7 nucleotides align to TRBD1. This CDR3 has 15 amino acids. The V gene's germline CDR1 is MDHEN and CDR2 SYDVKM. V was pared by 6 bases and J by 1 base, with 9 bases of the junction left unmatched. CDR3 protein: CASSLPGGPSYEQYF. The CDR3 bases are TGTGCCAGCAGCTTGCCAGGGGGTCCTTCCTACGAGCAGTACTTC.

This chain uses TRBV19 with TRBJ2-7; 13 bases match TRBD2. The junction had 3 bases not matched to a gene; V was cut back by 5 bases and J by 5 bases. Germline lookup yields CDR1 LNHDA and CDR2 SQIVND (reference sequence). The CDR3 runs 14 residues. CDR3 region: CASSPGTSGNEQYF. CDR3 coding DNA: TGTGCCAGTAGTCCGGGGACTAGCGGGAACGAGCAGTACTTC.

CDR3 DNA sequence: TGTGCCACCAGTGAAGGGTTAGCGGGAGGTTTCACCGGGGAGCTGTTTTTT. This codes for CATSEGLAGGFTGELFF. V is TRBV24-1 and J is TRBJ2-2; 10 bases match TRBD2. The CDR3 sequence is 17 residues long. Germline V gene sequence: CDR1 KGHDR, CDR2 SFDVKD. With V trimmed by 4 bases and J by 4 bases, 8 bases remained unmatched.

V is TRBV18 and J is TRBJ1-5; D unresolved. Germline V gene sequence: CDR1 KGHSH, CDR2 LQKENI. Trimming pared 1 base from V and 9 bases from J, leaving 16 bases between. The CDR3 totals 15 residues. The CDR3 protein is CASSPQGNTGWPQHF. CDR3 nucleotides: TGTGCCAGCTCACCACAGGGAAACACGGGATGGCCCCAGCATTTT. The complete variable domain, with remaining parts taken from reference TRBV18 and TRBJ1-5, reads NAGVMQNPRHLVRRRGQEARLRCSPMKGHSHVYWYRQLPEEGLKFMVYLQKENIIDESGMPKERFSAEFPKEGPSILRIQQVVRGDSAAYFCASSPQGNTGWPQHFGDGTRLSIL.

The chain carries TRBV7-9 and TRBJ1-2; D perhaps matches TRBD1 (5 bases). Germline V CDR1 and CDR2: SEHNR, FQNEAQ (reference sequence). Deletions cut 5 bases from V and 6 bases from J, with 7 bases between. This CDR3 region has 11 residues. The CDR3 protein is CASSPRDGYTF. In nucleotides, the CDR3 is TGTGCCAGCAGCCCCAGGGATGGCTACACCTTC.

The gene calls are TRBV24-1 and TRBJ1-6; D ambiguous. V was clipped by 3 bases and J by 8 bases, with 4 bases between them. Germline CDR1 reads KGHDR; CDR2 reads SFDVKD. The CDR3 runs 12 residues. CDR3 in DNA: TGTGCCACCAGTGATGCGGATTCACCCCTCCACTTT. Translated, it gives CATSDADSPLHF.

The V gene is TRBV2, the J gene TRBJ2-1; TRBD1 might be the D (5 bases). The CDR3 totals 14 residues. V was clipped by 6 bases and J by 6 bases, with 15 bases between them. Germline V gene sequence: CDR1 SNHLY, CDR2 FYNNEI. CDR3 amino acids: CASRGEVKGNEQFF. Here the CDR3 DNA reads TGTGCCAGCAGAGGGGAAGTTAAAGGCAATGAGCAGTTCTTC.

The rearrangement joins TRBV7-9 to TRBJ1-2; D possibly corresponds to TRBD1 (6 bases). The CDR3 runs to 13 residues. The germline V and J ends were trimmed by 3 bases and 2 bases, with 7 bases remaining between them. The germline V gene has CDR1 SEHNR and CDR2 FQNEAQ (reference sequence). DNA of the CDR3: TGTGCCAGCAGCTTTACAGGGAACTATGGCTACACCTTC. This sequence encodes CASSFTGNYGYTF.

Here the CDR3 DNA reads TGTGCCAGTAGTCTGACAGGGGCAACCGGGGAGCTGTTTTTT. As protein: CASSLTGATGELFF. This chain uses TRBV19 with TRBJ2-2, with TRBD1 matching 8 bases. Trimming cost V 5 bases and J 5 bases; bases outside gene matches: 4. The germline V gene encodes CDR1 LNHDA and CDR2 SQIVND (reference sequence). This CDR3 comprises 14 residues.

The chain links TRBV4-3 to TRBJ2-7, with a weak D call TRBD1 (6 bases). This CDR3 has 15 amino acids. CDR1 is LGHNA and CDR2 is YSLEER in the germline V gene. Deletions cut 1 base from V and 0 bases from J, with 10 bases between. Written as DNA, the CDR3 is TGCGCCAGCAGCCAAGCTATAGGGGGCTCCTACGAGCAGTACTTC. This encodes CASSQAIGGSYEQYF.

The rearrangement links TRBV6-5 to TRBJ1-2; 8 bases are shared with TRBD1. CDR3 length: 14 amino acids. Germline V gene data show CDR1 as MNHEY and CDR2 as SVGAGI. The V gene end was trimmed by 0 bases and the J gene end by 8 bases; junction bases not matched to a gene: 5. The CDR3 spells CASSYSTGGVGYTF. The CDR3 DNA reads as TGTGCCAGCAGTTACTCAACAGGGGGTGTAGGCTACACCTTC.

The rearrangement joins TRBV5-1 to TRBJ1-5, with TRBD1 matching 12 bases. V was pared by 3 bases and J by 3 bases, with 4 bases of the junction left unmatched. CDR3 length: 16 amino acids. CDR1 is SGHRS and CDR2 is YFSETQ in the germline V gene. In nucleotides, the CDR3 is TGCGCCAGCAGCTGGGGACAGGGGGCTGACAATCAGCCCCAGCATTTT. This sequence encodes CASSWGQGADNQPQHF.

The chain couples TRBV6-5 to TRBJ2-5; no firm D call. CDR3 length: 13 residues. The V end lost 6 bases, the J end lost 4 bases, and 12 bases lay between the germline ends. CDR1 and CDR2 from the germline V gene are MNHEY and SVGAGI. This CDR3 reads CASSPRPRETQYF. In DNA form, the CDR3 reads TGTGCCAGCAGCCCCCGGCCTAGAGAGACCCAGTACTTC.

The J gene is TRBJ2-1, the V gene TRBV27, with 11 bases fitting TRBD2. CDR1 is MNHEY, CDR2 SMNVEV, per germline (reference sequence). The CDR3 contains 17 residues. The trim removed 3 bases at V and 3 bases at J, leaving 7 bases unmatched. The CDR3 reads CASSFVAGGPFYNEQFF. As DNA, the CDR3 is TGTGCCAGCAGTTTCGTAGCGGGAGGGCCCTTCTACAATGAGCAGTTCTTC.

V is TRBV21-1 and J is TRBJ1-1. TRBV21-1 is reported as a pseudogene. The CDR3 contains 13 residues. The CDR3 reads CASSRGGNTEAFF. The DNA of the CDR3 is TGTGCCAGCAGCAGAGGAGGGAACACTGAAGCTTTCTTT.

The chain joins TRBV7-9 to TRBJ2-1; D gene uncertain. The V end lost 0 bases, the J end lost 12 bases, and 6 bases lay between the germline ends. Germline CDR1 and CDR2: SEHNR and FQNEAQ (reference sequence). The CDR3 contains 11 residues. The CDR3 sequence: CASSLAQRQFF. CDR3 sequence (DNA): TGTGCCAGCAGCTTAGCGCAGAGGCAGTTCTTC.

The chain carries TRBV30 and TRBJ1-3, with D maybe TRBD1 (6 bases). The CDR3 totals 14 residues. Deletions cut 4 bases from V and 0 bases from J, with 10 bases between. Germline CDR1 and CDR2: GTSNPN and SVGIG (reference sequence). CDR3 DNA: TGTGCCTGGACTTTAGGGGGCTCTGGAAACACCATATATTTT. It translates to CAWTLGGSGNTIYF. Together with reference TRBV30 and TRBJ1-3, the CDR3 gives the full variable domain: SQTIHQWPATLVQPVGSPLSLECTVEGTSNPNLYWYRQAAGRGLQLLFYSVGIGQISSEVPQNLSASRPQDRQFILSSKKLLLSDSGFYLCAWTLGGSGNTIYFGEGSWLTVV.

This rearrangement joins TRBV6-5 to TRBJ1-6; no clear D gene. Germline V gives CDR1 MNHEY, CDR2 SVGAGI. V was clipped by 2 bases and J by 10 bases, with 9 bases between them. The CDR3 sequence is 13 residues long. Written as DNA, the CDR3 is TGTGCCAGCAGTTACGGGGAGCGGTCACCCCTCCACTTT. Amino acids: CASSYGERSPLHF.

The V and J genes are TRBV6-5 and TRBJ1-3; D is perhaps TRBD1 (6 bases). The germline V gene has CDR1 MNHEY and CDR2 SVGAGI. V was pared by 6 bases and J by 2 bases, with 14 bases between. CDR3 length: 15 residues. DNA of the CDR3: TGTGCCAGCAGGAGGGGGGGGAACCCTGGAAACACCATATATTTT. It codes for CASRRGGNPGNTIYF.

J is TRBJ2-1 and V is TRBV11-2, with a possible D match to TRBD2 (5 bases). The germline V gene encodes CDR1 SGHAT and CDR2 FQNNGV. V lost 3 bases and J 5 bases, leaving 17 bases between the germline ends. This CDR3 comprises 16 residues. DNA of the CDR3: TGTGCCAGCAGCTTCTCTCGGACTTTCGACGACAATGAGCAGTTCTTC. Protein product: CASSFSRTFDDNEQFF.

V and J are TRBV28 and TRBJ1-2; TRBD1 is a possible D gene (5 bases). Per germline, CDR1 MDHEN and CDR2 SYDVKM. The ends were cut back, 5 bases at V and 8 bases at J, with 15 bases in the middle. The CDR3 runs 13 residues. The CDR3 loop reads CASSRRDLSGYTF. CDR3 nucleotide sequence: TGTGCCAGCAGTCGACGGGACCTTTCGGGCTACACCTTC.

This rearrangement joins TRBV6-5 to TRBJ1-3; D is perhaps TRBD1 (6 bases). The V gene's germline CDR1 is MNHEY and CDR2 SVGAGI. This CDR3 is built from 16 residues. V was trimmed by 0 bases and J by 0 bases, leaving 9 bases between them. The CDR3 loop reads CASSYSDSSSGNTIYF. The CDR3 DNA reads TGTGCCAGCAGTTACTCGGACAGTTCCTCTGGAAACACCATATATTTT.

CDR3: CASSFPLMNTEAFF. In DNA form, the CDR3 reads TGTGCCAGCAGCTTCCCCCTTATGAACACTGAAGCTTTCTTT. The chain joins TRBV11-1 to TRBJ1-1; D not certain. CDR1 and CDR2 from the germline V gene are SGHAT and FQDESV (reference sequence). The V end was cut by 3 bases, the J end by 0 bases, with 8 bases between. This CDR3 has 14 residues.

The chain has TRBV7-2 and TRBJ2-7; tentative D call: TRBD1 (5 bases). The CDR3 spans 15 residues. V gave up 4 bases and J gave up 3 bases, with 16 bases separating them. Germline CDR1 is SGHTA and CDR2 is FQGNSA. The CDR3: CASSSTVAAGYEQYF. As DNA, the CDR3 is TGTGCCAGCAGCTCGACAGTGGCTGCTGGCTACGAGCAGTACTTC.

This clone was observed a handful of times. The chain employs TRBV7-9 and TRBJ2-7; possible D gene TRBD1, 6 bases. The germline V gene has CDR1 SEHNR and CDR2 FQNEAQ (reference sequence). The CDR3 covers 13 residues. Trimming took off 5 bases at V and 2 bases at J, with 10 bases between the two ends. CDR3 sequence reads: CASSPDRTYEQYF. As DNA, the CDR3 is TGTGCCAGCAGCCCGGACAGAACCTACGAGCAGTACTTC.

This clone is termed medium-sized (0.01 to 0.1%). The chain carries TRBV6-4 and TRBJ1-6; D is uncertain. CDR3 size: 16 residues. The V gene lost 5 bases and the J gene lost 2 bases, with 13 bases spanning the gap. Germline V CDR1 and CDR2: MRHNA, SNTAGT. DNA of the CDR3: TGTGCCAGCAGTAACTTCCTTAGCACCTATAATTCACCCCTCCACTTT. Translation gives CASSNFLSTYNSPLHF.

J is TRBJ2-7 and V is TRBV6-6, with 9 bases identical to TRBD1. Trimming took 7 bases from V and 3 from J; bases not matched to a gene: 4. CDR1 is MNHNY and CDR2 is SVGAGI in the germline V gene (reference sequence). The CDR3 contains 13 residues. The CDR3 nucleotides are TGTGCCAGCAAACAGGGGGCGATCTACGAGCAGTACTTC. Translated, it gives CASKQGAIYEQYF.

The rearrangement uses TRBV28 and TRBJ2-7; D gene unclear. The CDR3 loop spans 11 amino acids. The V gene's germline CDR1 is MDHEN and CDR2 SYDVKM. The germline V and J ends were trimmed by 4 bases and 2 bases, with 3 bases remaining between them. CDR3 bases: TGTGCCAGCAGTTCCCCCTACGAGCAGTACTTC. Translated, it gives CASSSPYEQYF.